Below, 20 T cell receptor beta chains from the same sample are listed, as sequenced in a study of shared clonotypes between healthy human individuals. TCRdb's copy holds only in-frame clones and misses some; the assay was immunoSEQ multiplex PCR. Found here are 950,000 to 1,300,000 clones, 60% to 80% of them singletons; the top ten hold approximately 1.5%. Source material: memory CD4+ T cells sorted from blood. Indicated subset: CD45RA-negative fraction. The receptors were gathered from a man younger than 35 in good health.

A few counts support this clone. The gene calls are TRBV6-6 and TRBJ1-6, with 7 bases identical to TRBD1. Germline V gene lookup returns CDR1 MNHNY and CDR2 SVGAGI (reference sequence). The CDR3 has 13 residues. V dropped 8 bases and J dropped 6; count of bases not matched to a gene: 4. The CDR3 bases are TGTGCCAGCGGGACAGAGACTAATTCACCCCTCCACTTT. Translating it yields CASGTETNSPLHF.

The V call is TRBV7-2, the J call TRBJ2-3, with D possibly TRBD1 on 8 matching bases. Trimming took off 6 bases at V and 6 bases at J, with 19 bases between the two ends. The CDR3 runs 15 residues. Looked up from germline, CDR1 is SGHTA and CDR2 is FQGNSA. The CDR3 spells CASRFRDRREDTQYF. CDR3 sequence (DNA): TGTGCCAGCAGGTTCCGGGACAGGCGGGAGGATACGCAGTATTTT.

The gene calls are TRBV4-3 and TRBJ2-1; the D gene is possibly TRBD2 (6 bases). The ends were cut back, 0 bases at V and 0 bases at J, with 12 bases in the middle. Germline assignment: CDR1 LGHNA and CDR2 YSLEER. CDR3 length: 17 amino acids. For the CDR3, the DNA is TGCGCCAGCAGCCAAGATCTGGGGGGAGCCTCCTACAATGAGCAGTTCTTC. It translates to CASSQDLGGASYNEQFF.

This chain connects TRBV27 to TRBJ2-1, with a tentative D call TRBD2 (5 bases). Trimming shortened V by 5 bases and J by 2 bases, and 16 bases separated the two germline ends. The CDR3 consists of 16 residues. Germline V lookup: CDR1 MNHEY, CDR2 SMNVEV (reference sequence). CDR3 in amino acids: CASSPAGLAPYNEQFF. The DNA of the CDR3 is TGTGCCAGCAGTCCCGCCGGACTGGCCCCCTACAATGAGCAGTTCTTC.

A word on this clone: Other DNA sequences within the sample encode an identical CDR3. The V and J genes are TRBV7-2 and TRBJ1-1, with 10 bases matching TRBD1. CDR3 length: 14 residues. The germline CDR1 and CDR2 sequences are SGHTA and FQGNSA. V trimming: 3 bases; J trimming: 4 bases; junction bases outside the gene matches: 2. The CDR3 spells CASSFRDRGTEAFF. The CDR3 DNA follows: TGTGCCAGCAGCTTCCGGGACAGGGGCACTGAAGCTTTCTTT.

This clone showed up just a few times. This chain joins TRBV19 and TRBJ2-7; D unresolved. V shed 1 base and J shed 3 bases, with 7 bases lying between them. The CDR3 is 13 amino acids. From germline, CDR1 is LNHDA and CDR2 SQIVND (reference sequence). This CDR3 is CASSIGNRYEQYF. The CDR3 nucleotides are TGTGCCAGTAGTATAGGAAATCGCTACGAGCAGTACTTC.

The CDR3 protein is CASSVLDRGQPQHF. The CDR3 DNA follows: TGTGCCAGCAGCGTATTGGACAGGGGTCAGCCCCAGCATTTT. The chain uses TRBV9 and TRBJ1-5; 9 bases are shared with TRBD1. The CDR3 consists of 14 residues. Germline V gene sequence: CDR1 SGDLS, CDR2 YYNGEE. V trimming: 1 base; J trimming: 6 bases; junction bases outside the gene matches: 2.

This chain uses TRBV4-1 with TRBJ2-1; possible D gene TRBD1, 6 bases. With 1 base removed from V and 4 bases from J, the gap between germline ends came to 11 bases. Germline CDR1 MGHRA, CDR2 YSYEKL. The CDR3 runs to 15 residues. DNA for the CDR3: TGCGCCAGCAGCCAAGGACAGGAAAGATACAATGAGCAGTTCTTC. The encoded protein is CASSQGQERYNEQFF.

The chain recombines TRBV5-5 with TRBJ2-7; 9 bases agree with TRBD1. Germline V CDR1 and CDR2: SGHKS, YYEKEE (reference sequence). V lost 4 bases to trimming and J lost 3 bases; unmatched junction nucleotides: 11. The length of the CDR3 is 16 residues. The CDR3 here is CASSLNPGTGFYEQYF. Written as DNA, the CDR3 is TGTGCCAGCAGCCTCAACCCCGGGACAGGGTTCTACGAGCAGTACTTC. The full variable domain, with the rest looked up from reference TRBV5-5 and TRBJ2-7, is DAGVTQSPTHLIKTRGQQVTLRCSPISGHKSVSWYQQVLGQGPQFIFQYYEKEERGRGNFPDRFSARQFPNYSSELNVNALLLGDSALYLCASSLNPGTGFYEQYFGPGTRLTVT.

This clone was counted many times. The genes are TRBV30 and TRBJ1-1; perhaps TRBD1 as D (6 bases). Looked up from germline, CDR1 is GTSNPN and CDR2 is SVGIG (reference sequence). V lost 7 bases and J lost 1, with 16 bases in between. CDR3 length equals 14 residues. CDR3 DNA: TGTGCCTTCTATTTCGGGACACAGAACACTGAAGCTTTCTTT. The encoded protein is CAFYFGTQNTEAFF. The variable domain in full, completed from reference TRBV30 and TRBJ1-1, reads SQTIHQWPATLVQPVGSPLSLECTVEGTSNPNLYWYRQAAGRGLQLLFYSVGIGQISSEVPQNLSASRPQDRQFILSSKKLLLSDSGFYLCAFYFGTQNTEAFFGQGTRLTVV.

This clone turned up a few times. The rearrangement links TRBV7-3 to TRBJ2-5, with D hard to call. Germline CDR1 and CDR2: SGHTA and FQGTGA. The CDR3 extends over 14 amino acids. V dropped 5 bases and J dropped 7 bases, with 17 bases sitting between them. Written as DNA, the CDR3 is TGTGCCAGCAGCCCAAGCTATCAGGTCGGGACCCAGTACTTC. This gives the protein CASSPSYQVGTQYF.

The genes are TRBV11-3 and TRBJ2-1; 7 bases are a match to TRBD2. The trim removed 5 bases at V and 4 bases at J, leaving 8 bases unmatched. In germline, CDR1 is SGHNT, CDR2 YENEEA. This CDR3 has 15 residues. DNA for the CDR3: TGTGCCAGCAGCGCCCGACTAGCAGGGTACAATGAGCAGTTCTTC. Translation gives CASSARLAGYNEQFF.

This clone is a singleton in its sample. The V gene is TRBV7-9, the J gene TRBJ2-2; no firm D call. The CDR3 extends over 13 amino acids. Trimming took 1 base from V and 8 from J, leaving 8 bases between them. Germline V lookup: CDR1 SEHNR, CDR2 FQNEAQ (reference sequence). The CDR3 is CASSLESVGELFF. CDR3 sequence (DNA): TGTGCCAGCAGCTTAGAGTCTGTGGGGGAGCTGTTTTTT.

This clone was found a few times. This CDR3 is CASRGAGNTEAFF. The DNA for the CDR3 is TGCGCCAGCAGGGGGGCAGGGAACACTGAAGCTTTCTTT. This sequence joins TRBV5-1 and TRBJ1-1; the D gene is possibly TRBD1 (6 bases). Germline CDR1 and CDR2: SGHRS and YFSETQ. The CDR3 runs to 13 residues. The V end was cut by 5 bases, the J end by 1 base, with 9 bases between.

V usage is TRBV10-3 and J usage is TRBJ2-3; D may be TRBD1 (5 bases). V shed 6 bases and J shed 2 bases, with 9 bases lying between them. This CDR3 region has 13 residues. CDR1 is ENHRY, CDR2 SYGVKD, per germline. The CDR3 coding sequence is TGTGCCATCAGGAAGACAGACACAGATACGCAGTATTTT. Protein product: CAIRKTDTDTQYF.

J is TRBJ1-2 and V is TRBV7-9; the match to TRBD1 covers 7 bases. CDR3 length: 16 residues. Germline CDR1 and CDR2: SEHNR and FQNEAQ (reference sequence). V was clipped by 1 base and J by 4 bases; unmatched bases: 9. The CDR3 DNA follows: TGTGCCAGCAGCTTAGGGGGAGGACAGGCGTCCTATGGCTACACCTTC. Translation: CASSLGGGQASYGYTF. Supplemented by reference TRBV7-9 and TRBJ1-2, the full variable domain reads DTGVSQNPRHKITKRGQNVTFRCDPISEHNRLYWYRQTLGQGPEFLTYFQNEAQLEKSRLLSDRFSAERPKGSFSTLEIQRTEQGDSAMYLCASSLGGGQASYGYTFGSGTRLTVV.

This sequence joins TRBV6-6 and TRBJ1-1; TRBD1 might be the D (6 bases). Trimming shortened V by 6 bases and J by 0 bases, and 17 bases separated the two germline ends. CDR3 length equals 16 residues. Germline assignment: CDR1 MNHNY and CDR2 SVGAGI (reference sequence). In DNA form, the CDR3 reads TGTGCCAGCAGCCGAGGGGGAGGACAGTTGAACACTGAAGCTTTCTTT. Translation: CASSRGGGQLNTEAFF.

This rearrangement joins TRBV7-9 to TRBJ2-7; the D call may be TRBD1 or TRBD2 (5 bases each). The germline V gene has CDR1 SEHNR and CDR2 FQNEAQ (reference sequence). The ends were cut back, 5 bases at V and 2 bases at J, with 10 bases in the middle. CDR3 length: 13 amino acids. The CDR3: CASSVLGPYEQYF. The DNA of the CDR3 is TGTGCCAGCAGCGTTCTGGGACCCTACGAGCAGTACTTC.

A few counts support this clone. In DNA, the CDR3 is TGTGCCAGCAGTTCACCGACGCGCTCTGGAAACACCATATATTTT. Its protein product is CASSSPTRSGNTIYF. The chain couples TRBV28 to TRBJ1-3; unclear D gene. V lost 4 bases and J 0 bases, leaving 10 bases between the germline ends. Germline V gene lookup returns CDR1 MDHEN and CDR2 SYDVKM. This CDR3 has 15 amino acids.

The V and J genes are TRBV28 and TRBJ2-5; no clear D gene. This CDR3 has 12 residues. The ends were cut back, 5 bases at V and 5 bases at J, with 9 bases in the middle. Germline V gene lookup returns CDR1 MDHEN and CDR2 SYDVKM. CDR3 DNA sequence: TGTGCCAGCAGTCCCCTCGGTGAGACCCAGTACTTC. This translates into CASSPLGETQYF.